The 5 T cell receptor beta chains reported below all come from one sample, sequenced in a study of T cells in Graves' hyperthyroidism and ophthalmopathy. The TCR beta CDR3 regions underwent amplification using RNA transcripts as the source. The HTBI primer set was used in a first-round RT-PCR of the TCR CDR3. TCRdb redid the calling of the multiplex PCR reads with MiXCR, one entry per CDR3 protein. The table shows approximately 270,000 distinct CDR3 sequences, with approximately 15% occurring only once. Sequencing was performed on blood. These receptor sequences come from a woman aged 40 to 55 with Graves' hyperthyroidism that later progressed to Graves' ophthalmopathy.

This clonotype was observed many times. The V gene is TRBV12-3 or TRBV12-4, the J gene TRBJ2-1, with 7 bases fitting TRBD2. This CDR3 is built from 17 residues. After removal of 3 bases from V and 7 bases from J, the junction contained 15 bases not matched to a gene. The CDR3 region has the DNA TGTGCCAGCAGTTTCCCCGAGAGGGGCGGGAGAGTTAATGAGCAGTTCTTC. It specifies CASSFPERGGRVNEQFF.

The genes are TRBV9 and TRBJ2-6, with D possibly being TRBD1 or TRBD2 (5 bases each). The germline gives CDR1 SGDLS, CDR2 YYNGEE. Between the trimmed V and J ends, which lost 4 bases and 0 bases, there was a span of 14 bases. The CDR3 consists of 17 residues. CDR3 sequence (DNA): TGTGCCAGCAGCCCTCAAGCGGACATCTCTGGGGCCAACGTCCTGACTTTC. This codes for CASSPQADISGANVLTF. Together with reference TRBV9 and TRBJ2-6, the CDR3 gives the full variable domain: DSGVTQTPKHLITATGQRVTLRCSPRSGDLSVYWYQQSLDQGLQFLIQYYNGEERAKGNILERFSAQQFPDLHSELNLSSLELGDSALYFCASSPQADISGANVLTFGAGSRLTVL.

This clonotype was detected many times. This sequence joins TRBV20-1 and TRBJ1-1, with D hard to call. This CDR3 comprises 14 residues. Germline CDR1 is DFQATT and CDR2 is SNEGSKA (reference sequence). Trimming pared 3 bases from V and 5 bases from J, leaving 16 bases between. The CDR3 loop is CSARKAGMMTEAFF. CDR3 sequence (DNA): TGCAGTGCTAGGAAGGCCGGGATGATGACTGAAGCTTTCTTT.

This clonotype has more than one count but fewer than ten. V is TRBV28 and J is TRBJ1-5; D gene unclear. Germline loops: CDR1 MDHEN, CDR2 SYDVKM. This CDR3 spans 15 amino acids. V was trimmed by 6 bases and J by 3 bases, leaving 15 bases between them. CDR3 bases: TGTGCCAGCAGGGGTGGGCAGGCCATCAATCAGCCCCAGCATTTT. It yields the protein CASRGGQAINQPQHF.

The chain carries TRBV5-1 and TRBJ2-2; TRBD2 might be the D (5 bases). Germline CDR1 and CDR2: SGHRS and YFSETQ. Trimming shortened V by 0 bases and J by 4 bases, and 10 bases separated the two germline ends. The CDR3 length is 15 residues. The CDR3: CASSLGGPGTGELFF. DNA of the CDR3: TGCGCCAGCAGCTTGGGAGGGCCTGGCACCGGGGAGCTGTTTTTT.